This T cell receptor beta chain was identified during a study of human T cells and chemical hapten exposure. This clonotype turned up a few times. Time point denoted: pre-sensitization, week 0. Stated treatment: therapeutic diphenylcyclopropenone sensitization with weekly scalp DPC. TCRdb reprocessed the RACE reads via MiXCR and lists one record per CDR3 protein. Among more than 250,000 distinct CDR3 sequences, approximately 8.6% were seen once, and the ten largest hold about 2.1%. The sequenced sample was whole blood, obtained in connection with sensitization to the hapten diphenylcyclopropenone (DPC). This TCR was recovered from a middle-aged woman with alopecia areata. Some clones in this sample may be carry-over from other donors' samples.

The CDR3 loop is CASSLGGQGINEQYF. The CDR3 DNA sequence: TGTGCCAGCAGCTTGGGGGGACAGGGCATTAACGAGCAGTACTTC. The V gene is TRBV5-4, the J gene TRBJ2-7; 9 bases are shared with TRBD1. V shed 0 bases, J shed 5 bases, and the junction held 6 bases outside the gene matches. Germline V CDR1 and CDR2: SGHNT, YYREEE (reference sequence). CDR3 length equals 15 residues.